Below are 21 T cell receptor beta chains sequenced from a single sample in a study of cytomegalovirus exposure and HLA in healthy donors. Sequenced by immunoSEQ multiplex PCR; TCRdb stores in-frame clones only, minus some. The sample consists of fewer than 90,000 clones, approximately 95% of them appearing once. The sequencing sample was made of PBMCs. The receptor set was obtained from a woman younger than 30 in good health and CMV-seropositive.

This chain joins TRBV4-3 and TRBJ2-1, with D unclear. Trimming left V 1 base short and J 0 bases short, with 7 bases between. Germline CDR1 reads LGHNA; CDR2 reads YSLEER. The CDR3 is made up of 15 amino acids. The CDR3 region is CASSQVYSSYNEQFF. The CDR3 region has the DNA TGCGCCAGCAGCCAAGTATACAGCTCCTACAATGAGCAGTTCTTC.

The V call is TRBV27, the J call TRBJ1-1, with unresolved D. The CDR3 contains 14 residues. The V gene lost 2 bases and the J gene lost 1 base, with 8 bases spanning the gap. Germline-derived CDR1 and CDR2 are MNHEY and SMNVEV (reference sequence). Written as DNA, the CDR3 is TGTGCCAGCAGTTTAAGCTCGGGGAACACTGAAGCTTTCTTT. Translation: CASSLSSGNTEAFF.

The chain is built from TRBV6-6 and TRBJ2-2; 7 bases are shared with TRBD1. The germline V gene encodes CDR1 MNHNY and CDR2 SVGAGI (reference sequence). This CDR3 has 16 amino acids. With 6 bases clipped from V and 5 bases from J, the junction kept 12 bases outside the gene matches. CDR3 region: CASSQNFRQGTGELFF. In DNA, the CDR3 is TGTGCCAGCAGCCAAAACTTTCGACAGGGAACCGGGGAGCTGTTTTTT.

This clone was picked up one time. The chain has TRBV27 and TRBJ2-7; TRBD2 matches 11 bases. CDR3 length: 16 amino acids. Germline-derived CDR1 and CDR2 are MNHEY and SMNVEV (reference sequence). Trimming at V came to 5 bases and at J to 0 bases, leaving 6 bases not matched to a gene. The CDR3 DNA follows: TGTGCCAGCAGTCCATATAGCGGGGGGGGCTCCTACGAGCAGTACTTC. This gives the protein CASSPYSGGGSYEQYF.

To note about this clone: At one end, the junction sequence differs from germline, possibly due to a read error. This chain connects TRBV28 to TRBJ1-2, with D possibly matching TRBD1 (6 bases). Germline CDR1 and CDR2: MDHEN and SYDVKM. The CDR3 spans 13 residues. The chain's CDR3 is CASSSPSRQVLLF. The DNA for the CDR3 is TGTGCCAGCAGTTCCCCAAGTCGACAGGTTCTCCTCTTC.

The chain links TRBV5-1 to TRBJ2-3; D might be TRBD2 (7 bases). V lost 3 bases, J lost 6 bases, and 11 bases lay in between. CDR3 size: 13 residues. Germline lookup yields CDR1 SGHRS and CDR2 YFSETQ. CDR3 nucleotides: TGCGCCAGCAGCTCACAGGGAGGGGATACGCAGTATTTT. Translating gives CASSSQGGDTQYF.

The rearrangement joins TRBV28 to TRBJ1-5, with D possibly TRBD1 on 6 matching bases. Germline V gene data show CDR1 as MDHEN and CDR2 as SYDVKM. V was clipped by 7 bases and J by 7 bases, with 11 bases between them. There are 12 residues in the CDR3. This CDR3 is CASTQGGQPQHF. CDR3 DNA: TGTGCCAGCACTCAAGGGGGACAGCCCCAGCATTTT. Looking up the rest from reference TRBV28 and TRBJ1-5 gives the full variable domain: DVKVTQSSRYLVKRTGEKVFLECVQDMDHENMFWYRQDPGLGLRLIYFSYDVKMKEKGDIPEGYSVSREKKERFSLILESASTNQTSMYLCASTQGGQPQHFGDGTRLSIL.

This sequence joins TRBV9 and TRBJ1-2; D not certain. CDR3 length: 15 residues. Germline CDR1 SGDLS, CDR2 YYNGEE. The V end lost 0 bases, the J end lost 5 bases, and 14 bases lay between the germline ends. The CDR3 region is CASSVATADWYGYTF. Here the CDR3 DNA reads TGTGCCAGCAGCGTAGCCACAGCCGATTGGTATGGCTACACCTTC.

Only a few counts were recorded for this clone. The rearrangement joins TRBV9 to TRBJ1-1; TRBD1 aligns across 8 bases. V trimming: 0 bases; J trimming: 5 bases; junction bases outside the gene matches: 0. Per the germline V gene, CDR1 is SGDLS and CDR2 is YYNGEE. The CDR3 sequence is 13 residues long. The CDR3 nucleotides are TGTGCCAGCAGCGTAGGGACAGGGACTGAAGCTTTCTTT. It codes for CASSVGTGTEAFF. Variable domain in full (rest from reference TRBV9 and TRBJ1-1): DSGVTQTPKHLITATGQRVTLRCSPRSGDLSVYWYQQSLDQGLQFLIQYYNGEERAKGNILERFSAQQFPDLHSELNLSSLELGDSALYFCASSVGTGTEAFFGQGTRLTVV.

V usage is TRBV30 and J usage is TRBJ2-1; tentatively, D is TRBD2 (6 bases). Trimming left V 0 bases short and J 5 bases short, with 14 bases between. CDR1 is GTSNPN, CDR2 SVGIG, per germline (reference sequence). The CDR3 contains 15 residues. This chain's CDR3 is CAWSVMLARDNEQFF. Written as DNA, the CDR3 is TGTGCCTGGAGTGTAATGCTAGCGAGGGACAATGAGCAGTTCTTC.

The genes are TRBV30 and TRBJ1-5, with D tentatively TRBD1 (6 bases). V lost 3 bases to trimming and J lost 3 bases, with 9 bases between them. The CDR3 loop spans 13 amino acids. Germline values: CDR1 GTSNPN, CDR2 SVGIG (reference sequence). The CDR3 loop is CAWSQGPNQPQHF. DNA of the CDR3: TGTGCCTGGAGCCAGGGGCCCAATCAGCCCCAGCATTTT. The full variable domain, with the rest looked up from reference TRBV30 and TRBJ1-5, is SQTIHQWPATLVQPVGSPLSLECTVEGTSNPNLYWYRQAAGRGLQLLFYSVGIGQISSEVPQNLSASRPQDRQFILSSKKLLLSDSGFYLCAWSQGPNQPQHFGDGTRLSIL.

The rearrangement joins TRBV7-2 to TRBJ2-2; 13 positions match TRBD2. This CDR3 contains 18 residues. Germline V gene sequence: CDR1 SGHTA, CDR2 FQGNSA. J was trimmed by 0 bases and V by 2 bases; bases with no gene match: 3. The CDR3: CASSLRLAGGPNTGELFF. Written as DNA, the CDR3 is TGTGCCAGCAGCTTACGACTAGCGGGGGGACCGAACACCGGGGAGCTGTTTTTT.

This chain links TRBV11-3 with TRBJ2-7; TRBD1 is a possible D gene (5 bases). The CDR3 loop spans 14 amino acids. CDR1 is SGHNT and CDR2 is YENEEA in the germline V gene. V shed 5 bases and J shed 0 bases, with 11 bases lying between them. The chain's CDR3 is CASSKDRPSYEQYF. DNA for the CDR3: TGTGCCAGCAGCAAAGACAGACCCTCCTACGAGCAGTACTTC.

As DNA, the CDR3 is TGTGCCAGCAGAGGTCGGGATAGCAATCAGCCCCAGCATTTT. Its protein is CASRGRDSNQPQHF. The chain links TRBV5-4 to TRBJ1-5; no clear D. CDR1 is SGHNT and CDR2 is YYREEE in the germline V gene (reference sequence). With 5 bases removed from V and 0 bases from J, the gap between germline ends came to 9 bases. This CDR3 comprises 14 residues. Using reference TRBV5-4 and TRBJ1-5 for the parts outside the CDR3, the full variable domain is ETGVTQSPTHLIKTRGQQVTLRCSSQSGHNTVSWYQQALGQGPQFIFQYYREEENGRGNFPPRFSGLQFPNYSSELNVNALELDDSALYLCASRGRDSNQPQHFGDGTRLSIL.

The chain has TRBV7-2 and TRBJ1-1; 9 bases fit TRBD1. The CDR3 is 13 residues long. Per germline, CDR1 SGHTA and CDR2 FQGNSA. V gave up 4 bases and J gave up 8 bases; unmatched junction bases: 5. CDR3 protein: CASSWGTGKEAFF. In nucleotides, the CDR3 is TGTGCCAGCAGCTGGGGGACAGGGAAAGAAGCTTTCTTT.

The chain carries TRBV18 and TRBJ2-3; TRBD2 agrees at 11 bases. The J segment lost 5 bases and the V segment lost 3 bases, leaving 10 bases of the junction unmatched. CDR3 size: 17 residues. Germline CDR1 is KGHSH and CDR2 is LQKENI. CDR3 coding DNA: TGTGCCAGCTCACCGGCTAGCGGGAGGTCCGGGGGAGATACGCAGTATTTT. Protein product: CASSPASGRSGGDTQYF.

The rearrangement links TRBV9 to TRBJ2-1; TRBD2 is a possible D gene (5 bases). Trimming shortened V by 5 bases and J by 9 bases, and 12 bases separated the two germline ends. This CDR3 comprises 12 residues. The V gene's germline CDR1 is SGDLS and CDR2 YYNGEE. CDR3 sequence: CASRTGLGEQFF. The CDR3 DNA sequence: TGTGCCAGCAGGACTGGACTGGGTGAGCAGTTCTTC. Using reference TRBV9 and TRBJ2-1 for the parts outside the CDR3, the full variable domain is DSGVTQTPKHLITATGQRVTLRCSPRSGDLSVYWYQQSLDQGLQFLIQYYNGEERAKGNILERFSAQQFPDLHSELNLSSLELGDSALYFCASRTGLGEQFFGPGTRLTVL.

The genes are TRBV2 and TRBJ2-7, with TRBD2 identical over 8 bases. The CDR3 is 11 residues long. Per the germline V gene, CDR1 is SNHLY and CDR2 is FYNNEI. V lost 10 bases to trimming and J lost 4 bases; unmatched junction nucleotides: 3. CDR3 loop: CATRGGYEQYF. The CDR3 DNA follows: TGTGCCACACGGGGGGGGTACGAGCAGTACTTC.

The V call is TRBV2, the J call TRBJ1-5; 7 bases match TRBD1. Germline V gene lookup returns CDR1 SNHLY and CDR2 FYNNEI. CDR3 length: 15 residues. The J segment lost 3 bases and the V segment lost 6 bases, leaving 8 bases of the junction unmatched. In nucleotides, the CDR3 is TGTGCCAGCAGGGGGTTTGACAGGGCCAATCAGCCCCAGCATTTT. This translates into CASRGFDRANQPQHF.

J is TRBJ2-1 and V is TRBV5-1; TRBD1 matches 11 bases. This CDR3 comprises 14 residues. After removal of 4 bases from V and 7 bases from J, the junction contained 4 bases not matched to a gene. Germline values: CDR1 SGHRS, CDR2 YFSETQ. CDR3 loop: CASSIGQGANEQFF. The CDR3 DNA reads as TGCGCCAGCAGCATCGGACAGGGGGCAAATGAGCAGTTCTTC.

The chain links TRBV7-9 to TRBJ2-5; 8 bases are shared with TRBD1. The germline V gene encodes CDR1 SEHNR and CDR2 FQNEAQ (reference sequence). The CDR3 runs to 16 residues. V lost 1 base and J lost 0; bases outside the gene matches: 4. Here the CDR3 reads CASSLDRTGYQETQYF. In nucleotides, the CDR3 is TGTGCCAGCAGCTTAGATAGGACAGGGTACCAAGAGACCCAGTACTTC.